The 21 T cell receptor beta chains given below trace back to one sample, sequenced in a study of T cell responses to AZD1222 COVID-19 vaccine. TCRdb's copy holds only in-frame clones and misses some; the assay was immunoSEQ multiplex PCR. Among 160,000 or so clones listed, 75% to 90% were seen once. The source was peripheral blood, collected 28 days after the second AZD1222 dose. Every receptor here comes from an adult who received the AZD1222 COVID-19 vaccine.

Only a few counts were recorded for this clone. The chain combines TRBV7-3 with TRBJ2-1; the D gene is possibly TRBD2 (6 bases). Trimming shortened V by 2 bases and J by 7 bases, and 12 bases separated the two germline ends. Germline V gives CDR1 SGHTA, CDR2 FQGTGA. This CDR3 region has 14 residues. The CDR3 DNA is TGTGCCAGCAGCTTAGGCGGGAATCTTAATGAGCAGTTCTTC. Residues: CASSLGGNLNEQFF.

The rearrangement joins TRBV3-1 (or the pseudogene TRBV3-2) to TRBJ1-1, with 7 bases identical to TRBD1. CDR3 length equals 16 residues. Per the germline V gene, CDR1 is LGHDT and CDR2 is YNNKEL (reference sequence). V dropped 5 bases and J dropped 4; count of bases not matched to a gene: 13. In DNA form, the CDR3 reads TGTGCCAGCAGCATCGTCAACAGGGGCCCGGGCACTGAAGCTTTCTTT. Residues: CASSIVNRGPGTEAFF.

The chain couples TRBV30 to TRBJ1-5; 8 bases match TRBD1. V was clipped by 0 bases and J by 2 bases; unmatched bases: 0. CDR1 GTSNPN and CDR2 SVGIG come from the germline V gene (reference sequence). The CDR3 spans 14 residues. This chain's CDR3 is CAWSVQGGNQPQHF. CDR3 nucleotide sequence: TGTGCCTGGAGTGTACAGGGGGGCAATCAGCCCCAGCATTTT.

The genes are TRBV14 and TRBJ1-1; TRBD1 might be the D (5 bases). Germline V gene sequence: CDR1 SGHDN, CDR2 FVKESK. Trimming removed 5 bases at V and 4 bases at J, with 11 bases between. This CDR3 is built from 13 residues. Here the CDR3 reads CASSAGRLTEAFF. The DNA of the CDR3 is TGTGCCAGCAGCGCGGGACGGCTCACTGAAGCTTTCTTT.

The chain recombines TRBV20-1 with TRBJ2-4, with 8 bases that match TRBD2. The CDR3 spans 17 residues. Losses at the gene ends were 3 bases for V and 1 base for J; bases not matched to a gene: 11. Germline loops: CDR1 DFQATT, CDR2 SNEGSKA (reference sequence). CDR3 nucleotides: TGCAGTGCTAGTGGGCTAGCGGGCCCATCGGCCAAAAACATTCAGTACTTC. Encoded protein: CSASGLAGPSAKNIQYF.

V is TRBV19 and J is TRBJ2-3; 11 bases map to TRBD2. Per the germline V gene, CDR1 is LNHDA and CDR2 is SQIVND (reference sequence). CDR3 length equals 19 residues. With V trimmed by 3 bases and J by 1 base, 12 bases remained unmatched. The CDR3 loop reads CASSIKLAGGNGGTDTQYF. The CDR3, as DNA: TGTGCCAGTAGTATCAAGCTAGCGGGAGGTAACGGAGGCACAGATACGCAGTATTTT.

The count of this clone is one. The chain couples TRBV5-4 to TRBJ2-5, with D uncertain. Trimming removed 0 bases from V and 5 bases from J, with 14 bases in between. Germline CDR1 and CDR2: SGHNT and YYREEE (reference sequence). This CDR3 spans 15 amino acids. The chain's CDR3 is CASSLGLTSVETQYF. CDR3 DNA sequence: TGTGCCAGCAGCTTGGGCCTCACCTCGGTTGAGACCCAGTACTTC. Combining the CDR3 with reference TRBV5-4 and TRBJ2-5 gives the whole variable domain ETGVTQSPTHLIKTRGQQVTLRCSSQSGHNTVSWYQQALGQGPQFIFQYYREEENGRGNFPPRFSGLQFPNYSSELNVNALELDDSALYLCASSLGLTSVETQYFGPGTRLLVL.

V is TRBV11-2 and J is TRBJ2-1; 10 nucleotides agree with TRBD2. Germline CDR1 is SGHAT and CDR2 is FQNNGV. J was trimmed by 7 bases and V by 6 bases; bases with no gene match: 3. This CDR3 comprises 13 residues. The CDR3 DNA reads TGTGCCAGCAGACCTAGCGGGAGAAATGAGCAGTTCTTC. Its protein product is CASRPSGRNEQFF.

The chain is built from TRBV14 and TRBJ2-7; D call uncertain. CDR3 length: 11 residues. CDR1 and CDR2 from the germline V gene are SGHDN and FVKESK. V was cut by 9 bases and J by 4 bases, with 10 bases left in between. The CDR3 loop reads CASAAGYEQYF. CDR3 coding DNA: TGTGCCAGTGCGGCCGGGTACGAGCAGTACTTC.

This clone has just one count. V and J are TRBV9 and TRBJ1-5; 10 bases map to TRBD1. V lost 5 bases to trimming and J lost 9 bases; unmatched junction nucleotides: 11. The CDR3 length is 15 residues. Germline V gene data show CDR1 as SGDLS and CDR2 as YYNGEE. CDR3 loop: CASSPWEDRGMPQHF. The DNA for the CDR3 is TGTGCCAGCAGTCCCTGGGAGGACAGGGGGATGCCCCAGCATTTT.

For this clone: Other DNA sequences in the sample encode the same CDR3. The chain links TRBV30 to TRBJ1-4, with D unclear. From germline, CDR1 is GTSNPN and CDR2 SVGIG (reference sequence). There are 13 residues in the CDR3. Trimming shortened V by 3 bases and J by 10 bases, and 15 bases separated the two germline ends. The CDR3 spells CAWSVQPPRKLFF. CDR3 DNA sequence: TGTGCCTGGAGCGTACAGCCGCCCAGAAAACTGTTTTTT.

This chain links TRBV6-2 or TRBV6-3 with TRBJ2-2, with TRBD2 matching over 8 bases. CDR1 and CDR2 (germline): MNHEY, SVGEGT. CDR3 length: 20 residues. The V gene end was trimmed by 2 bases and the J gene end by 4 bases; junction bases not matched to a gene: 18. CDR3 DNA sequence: TGTGCCAGCAGTTACGCGTTAGGGACCACGCTAGCGGGTGGCACCGGGGAGCTGTTTTTT. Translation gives CASSYALGTTLAGGTGELFF.

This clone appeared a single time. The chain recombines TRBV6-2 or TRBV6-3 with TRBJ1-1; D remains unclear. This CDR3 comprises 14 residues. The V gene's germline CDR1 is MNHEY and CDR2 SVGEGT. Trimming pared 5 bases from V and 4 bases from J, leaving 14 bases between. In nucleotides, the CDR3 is TGTGCCAGCAGTCCACTTCTAGACGGCACTGAAGCTTTCTTT. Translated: CASSPLLDGTEAFF.

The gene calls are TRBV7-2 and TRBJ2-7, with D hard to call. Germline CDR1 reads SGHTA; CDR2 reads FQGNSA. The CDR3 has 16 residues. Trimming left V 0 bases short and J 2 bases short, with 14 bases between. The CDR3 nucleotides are TGTGCCAGCAGCTTAGCCACGGCCCTACCCCCCTACGAGCAGTACTTC. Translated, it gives CASSLATALPPYEQYF. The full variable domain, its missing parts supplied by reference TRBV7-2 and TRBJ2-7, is GAGVSQSPSNKVTEKGKDVELRCDPISGHTALYWYRQSLGQGLEFLIYFQGNSAPDKSGLPSDRFSAERTGGSVSTLTIQRTQQEDSAVYLCASSLATALPPYEQYFGPGTRLTVT.

The CDR3 DNA follows: TGTGCCAGCAGCCGGGGAGGGACACAGGAGACCCAGTACTTC. Its protein is CASSRGGTQETQYF. The rearrangement uses TRBV6-2 or TRBV6-3 and TRBJ2-5; a weak D match, TRBD2 (7 bases). The CDR3 has 14 residues. Germline assignment: CDR1 MNHEY and CDR2 SVGEGT. The germline V and J ends were trimmed by 6 bases and 5 bases, with 16 bases remaining between them.

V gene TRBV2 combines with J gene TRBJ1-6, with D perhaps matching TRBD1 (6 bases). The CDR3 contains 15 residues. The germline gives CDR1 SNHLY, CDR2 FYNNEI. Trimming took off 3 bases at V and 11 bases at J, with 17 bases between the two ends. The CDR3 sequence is CASSDKGGVWAPLHF. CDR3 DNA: TGTGCCAGCAGTGATAAGGGGGGGGTTTGGGCACCCCTCCACTTT.

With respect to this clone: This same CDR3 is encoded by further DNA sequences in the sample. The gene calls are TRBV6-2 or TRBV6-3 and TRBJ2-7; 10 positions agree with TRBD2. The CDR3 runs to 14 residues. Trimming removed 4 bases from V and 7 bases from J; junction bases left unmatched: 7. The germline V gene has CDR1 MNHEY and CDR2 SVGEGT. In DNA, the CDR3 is TGTGCCAGCAGTTCCCCTAGCGGGAGTCGGGAGCAGTACTTC. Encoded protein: CASSSPSGSREQYF.

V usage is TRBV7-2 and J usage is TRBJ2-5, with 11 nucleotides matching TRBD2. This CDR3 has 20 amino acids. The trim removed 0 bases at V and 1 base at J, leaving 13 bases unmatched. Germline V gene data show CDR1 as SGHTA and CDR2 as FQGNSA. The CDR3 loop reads CASSLAPSFSGTSGQETQYF. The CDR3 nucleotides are TGTGCCAGCAGCTTAGCCCCCTCATTCTCCGGGACTAGCGGCCAAGAGACCCAGTACTTC.

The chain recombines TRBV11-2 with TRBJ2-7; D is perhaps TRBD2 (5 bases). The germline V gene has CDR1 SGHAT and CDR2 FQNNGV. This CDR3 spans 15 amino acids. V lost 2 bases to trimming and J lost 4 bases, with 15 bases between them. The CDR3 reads CASSLFEDPGYEQYF. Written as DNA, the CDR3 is TGTGCCAGCAGCTTATTCGAAGACCCGGGGTACGAGCAGTACTTC.

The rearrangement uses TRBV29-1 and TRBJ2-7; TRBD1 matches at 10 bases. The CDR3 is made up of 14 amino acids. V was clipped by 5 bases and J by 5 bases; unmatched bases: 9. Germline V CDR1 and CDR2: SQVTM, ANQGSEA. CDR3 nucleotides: TGCAGCGTTCTACTCCCGGGACAGGGGAACGAGCAGTACTTC. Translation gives CSVLLPGQGNEQYF.

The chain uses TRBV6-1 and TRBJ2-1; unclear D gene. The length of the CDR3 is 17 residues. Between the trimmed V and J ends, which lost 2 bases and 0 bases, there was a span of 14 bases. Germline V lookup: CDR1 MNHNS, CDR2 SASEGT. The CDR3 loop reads CASSESWQASSYNEQFF. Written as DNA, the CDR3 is TGTGCCAGCAGTGAAAGTTGGCAGGCGAGCTCCTACAATGAGCAGTTCTTC.